This TCR beta chain came from a study of identical twins. Points from the study as a whole: Out-of-frame alpha sequences common to twins exhibited a surplus of low generation probability. Out-of-frame TCR alpha sharing in monozygotic twins exceeded recombination model predictions. Insertion counts were lower in abundant cord blood beta clonotypes, a trend that memory repertoires did not show.

The CDR3 sequence is 15 residues long. The germline V gene has CDR1 DFQATT and CDR2 SNEGSKA (reference sequence). Trimming shortened V by 0 bases and J by 3 bases, and 14 bases separated the two germline ends. Details on this clonotype: Its antigen is unknown.

TCRdb recomputed calls from the 5' RACE reads with MiXCR, one row per CDR3 protein. This table has 250,000 or so distinct CDR3 sequences, approximately 11% appearing once. These data also formed part of another study, on yellow fever vaccine responses in identical twins.

This sequence originates from a woman younger than 35 in good health. Sequences were obtained from memory (CD45RO+) T cells sorted from blood. The V call is TRBV20-1, the J call TRBJ1-2, with a weak D call TRBD1 (5 bases). The CDR3 region is CSARDPRGMDYGYTF. The CDR3, as DNA: TGCAGTGCTAGAGATCCAAGGGGTATGGACTATGGCTACACCTTC.